Listed below are T cell receptor beta chains from one sample, sequenced in a study of control samples from healthy donors and cancer patients. Some clones are missing from TCRdb's copy, which holds only in-frame ones; the method was immunoSEQ multiplex PCR. The sample lists more than 95,000 clones, roughly nine tenths occurring once. The source material was PBMCs. These receptors came from a woman aged 45-65 years with colorectal cancer. Each CDR3 is given with its conserved first and last residue. Fields, in order: D gene, clone size, V gene, CDR3 length, J gene, CDR3 DNA, CDR3 protein. A D gene is named only where the DNA matches it firmly. Part of the rows lack a size; the others show once, few, many or a class for expanded clones.

>NA|NA|TRBV7-6|15|TRBJ2-5
TGTGCCAGCTCAAGTACGGGGAACAGACAAGAGACCCAGTACTTC
CASSSTGNRQETQYF
>NA|NA|TRBV11-1|13|TRBJ2-7
TGTGCCAGCAGCTTGTCCAGAACCTACGAGCAGTACTTC
CASSLSRTYEQYF
>TRBD1|NA|TRBV6-5|15|TRBJ2-3
TGTGCCACCCGGTCGGGACAGAGCCCGAAGGATACGCAGTATTTT
CATRSGQSPKDTQYF
>NA|once|TRBV5-1|14|TRBJ2-7
TGCGCCAGCAGCTTGGCGGGGAATCCCTACGAGCAGTACTTC
CASSLAGNPYEQYF
>NA|once|TRBV19|15|TRBJ1-3
TGTGCCAGTATGTCCGGGACGATCTCTGGAAACACCATATATTTT
CASMSGTISGNTIYF
>NA|NA|TRBV3-1/TRBV3-2|12|TRBJ2-2
TGTGCCAGCAGCCGAATCACCGGGGAGCTGTTTTTT
CASSRITGELFF
>TRBD1|NA|TRBV24-1|12|TRBJ2-7
TGTGCCACCAGTGGACAGGGACAGGAGCAGTACTTC
CATSGQGQEQYF
>TRBD1|once|TRBV5-1|14|TRBJ1-4
TGCGCCAGCAGCCAGGGACAGGGACGCGAAAAACTGTTTTTT
CASSQGQGREKLFF
>NA|NA|TRBV2|12|TRBJ1-1
TGTGCCAGCAATCTTATGAACACTGAAGCTTTCTTT
CASNLMNTEAFF
>NA|NA|TRBV24-1|16|TRBJ2-2
TGTGCCACCAGTGATTTGCCGGGAAGGGCCACCGGGGAGCTGTTTTTT
CATSDLPGRATGELFF
>TRBD1|NA|TRBV29-1|14|TRBJ2-3
TGCAGCGTTGGGACAGGGTCGGTTCGAAATACGCAGTATTTT
CSVGTGSVRNTQYF
>TRBD1|NA|TRBV5-5|14|TRBJ1-4
TGTGCCAGCAGCCACGAGGGGGCCAATGAAAAACTGTTTTTT
CASSHEGANEKLFF
>NA|few|TRBV10-1|13|TRBJ2-7
TGCGCCAGCACCAGAGGACAGAACCACGAGCAGTACTTC
CASTRGQNHEQYF
>NA|NA|TRBV19|14|TRBJ2-5
TGTGCCAGTAGTAGGCGGGACACGGGGGAGACCCAGTACTTC
CASSRRDTGETQYF
>NA|NA|TRBV7-8|14|TRBJ1-5
TGTGCCAGCAGCTGGGACCTTAGCAATCAGCCCCAGCATTTT
CASSWDLSNQPQHF
>NA|NA|TRBV5-1|15|TRBJ2-3
TGCGCCAGCAGCTTGGGGGTTTCTAGCACAGATACGCAGTATTTT
CASSLGVSSTDTQYF